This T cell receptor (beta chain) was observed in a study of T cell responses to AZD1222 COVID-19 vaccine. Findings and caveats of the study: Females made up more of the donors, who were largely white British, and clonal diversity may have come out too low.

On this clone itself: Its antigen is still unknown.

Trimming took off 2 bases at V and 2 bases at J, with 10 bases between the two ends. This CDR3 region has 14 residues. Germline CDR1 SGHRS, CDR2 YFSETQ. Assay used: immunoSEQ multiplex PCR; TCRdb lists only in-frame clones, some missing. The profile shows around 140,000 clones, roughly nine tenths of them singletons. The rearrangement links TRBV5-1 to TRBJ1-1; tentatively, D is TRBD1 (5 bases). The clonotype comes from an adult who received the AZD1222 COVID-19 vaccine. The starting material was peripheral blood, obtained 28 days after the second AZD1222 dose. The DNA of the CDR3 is TGCGCCAGCAGCTTCGACAGCTTTAACACTGAAGCTTTCTTT. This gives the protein CASSFDSFNTEAFF.